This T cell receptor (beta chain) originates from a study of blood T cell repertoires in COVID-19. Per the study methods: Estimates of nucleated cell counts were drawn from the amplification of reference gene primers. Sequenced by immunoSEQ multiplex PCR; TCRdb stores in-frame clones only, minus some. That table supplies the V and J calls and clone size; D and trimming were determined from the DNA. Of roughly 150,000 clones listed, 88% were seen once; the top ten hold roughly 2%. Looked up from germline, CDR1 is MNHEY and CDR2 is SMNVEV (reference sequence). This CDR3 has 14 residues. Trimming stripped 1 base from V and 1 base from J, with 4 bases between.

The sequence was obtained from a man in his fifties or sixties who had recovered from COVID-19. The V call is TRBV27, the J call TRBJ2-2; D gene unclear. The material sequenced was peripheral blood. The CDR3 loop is CASSLFQNTGELFF. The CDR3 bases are TGTGCCAGCAGTTTATTCCAGAACACCGGGGAGCTGTTTTTT.